This T cell receptor beta chain was found in a study of early T cells in non-severe SARS-CoV-2 infection. Study as a whole: Unpaired chains resulted from sequencing bulk RNA of unsorted whole blood.

This clonotype was seen ten or more times. The antigen is undetermined. This CDR3 comprises 15 residues. Germline values: CDR1 DFQATT, CDR2 SNEGSKA (reference sequence). The V and J ends lost 5 bases and 4 bases, in that order; junction bases with no gene match: 9. Study results and caveats: Sequences matched to VDJdb favored anti-spike CD8 responses, while private and CD4 specificities were missed.

Individual cDNA molecules received unique molecular identifiers during library preparation. TCRdb used MiXCR to reprocess the 5' RACE reads, holding one entry per CDR3 protein. The sample yields some 82,000 distinct CDR3 sequences, approximately 12% seen once. The sequences come from whole blood, collected at baseline. The receptor's source is an adult who was a healthcare worker with PCR-confirmed SARS-CoV-2 infection or an uninfected control (not recorded which). The rearrangement uses TRBV20-1 and TRBJ2-1; TRBD2 matches at 9 bases. The CDR3 loop is CSASRTSGPYNEQFF. As DNA, the CDR3 is TGCAGTGCTTCTAGAACTAGCGGGCCATACAATGAGCAGTTCTTC.